This record concerns one T cell receptor beta chain sequence. Its specificity is not known. The sample is drawn from a study of CXCR3-negative and CXCR3-positive naive CD8 T cells. Across the study: The libraries yielded about 135 million TRB reads, about 1.5 +/- 0.3 million each. The study's findings and limits: Relative to CXCR3-negative naive cells, CXCR3-positive naive cells had more hydrophobic TRB CDR3s. The study found that naive CXCR3-negative and CXCR3-positive cells shared TRBV-TRBJ usage, while memory cells differed. In both naive subsets diversity was comparably high, whereas memory CD8+ cells showed much lower diversity.

The authors made the TRB cDNA libraries by 5' RACE using UMI labels. TCRdb reanalyzed the 5' RACE reads and collapses them to one entry per CDR3 protein, without DNA. The sample table includes 120,000 or so distinct CDR3 sequences. Germline values: CDR1 SQVTM, CDR2 ANQGSEA. The CDR3 sequence is 15 residues long. The sequenced material came from naive CXCR3+ CD8+ T cells from blood. Subset defined: CD45RO-CCR7+CD27+CD95- naive CD8+ T cells expressing CXCR3 (TNR3+). The chain recombines TRBV29-1 with TRBJ1-2; the TCRdb D gene call, TRBD1, has no DNA to confirm it. This sequence originates from a human donor in good health. Some clones in this sample may be carry-over from other donors' samples. This CDR3 is CSVEDLRAPWLGYTF.